This record looks at one T cell receptor beta chain sequence and its context. Its antigen is not known. There are 14 residues in the CDR3. Per the germline V gene, CDR1 is SGHVS and CDR2 is FQNEAQ. V dropped 4 bases and J dropped 2 bases, with 8 bases sitting between them. This specimen comes from a study of CD8+CD57+ T cells in acquired aplastic anemia. On the study more broadly: The study obtained an average of about 3.1 ug of DNA from sorted CD4+ and CD8+ cells. Some 11 million reads, on average, were obtained for CD4+ cells from healthy donors. Overall study findings and caveats: Significance was not reached for CD8+ Simpson's diversity between patients and controls. Overlapping CD8+ CDR3 repertoires of patients and controls contained approximately 28 shared sequences.

According to the study, genomic DNA was the template for TCR beta VDJ and CDR3 profiling. TCRdb used MiXCR to reprocess the reads, holding one entry per CDR3 protein. This sample has around 190,000 distinct CDR3 sequences; roughly 57% occur once, and the top ten carry 25% to 30%. The J gene is TRBJ1-4, the V gene TRBV7-8; no definite D call. The clonotype was recovered from a human donor in good health. Sequenced material: sorted CD4+, CD8+, or CD8+CD57+ T cells (not recorded which) from PBMCs. In DNA, the CDR3 is TGTGCCAGCAGCTCCCTGTTCACTAATGAAAAACTGTTTTTT. The encoded protein is CASSSLFTNEKLFF. The full variable domain, with the rest looked up from reference TRBV7-8 and TRBJ1-4, is GAGVSQSPRYKVAKRGQDVALRCDPISGHVSLFWYQQALGQGPEFLTYFQNEAQLDKSGLPSDRFFAERPEGSVSTLKIQRTQQEDSAVYLCASSSLFTNEKLFFGSGTQLSVL.